These 14 T cell receptor beta chains came from one sample sequenced in a study of T-cell memory formation after mild COVID-19. From the 5' RACE reads, TCRdb called clonotypes with MiXCR, one entry per CDR3 protein. Among approximately 88,000 distinct CDR3 sequences, roughly 25% were seen once, and the ten largest hold 35% to 50%. Sequenced material: PBMCs or a T cell subset sorted from them (not recorded which). Receptors originate from a man aged 18-30 years who had mild COVID-19 (a few samples of this study predate the infection). Cell type and time point are not known.

The chain is built from TRBV20-1 and TRBJ1-1; D is unclear. The CDR3 runs to 15 residues. V dropped 0 bases and J dropped 7 bases, with 18 bases sitting between them. CDR1 and CDR2 (germline): DFQATT, SNEGSKA (reference sequence). The CDR3 spells CSARDYRSAEDEAFF. The CDR3 DNA reads TGCAGTGCTAGAGATTACCGCTCGGCCGAGGATGAAGCTTTCTTT.

This clonotype appeared a few times. The genes are TRBV4-3 and TRBJ1-1; 9 bases are shared with TRBD1. The CDR3 is 16 amino acids. The germline gives CDR1 LGHNA, CDR2 YSLEER. With 3 bases clipped from V and 0 bases from J, the junction kept 5 bases outside the gene matches. CDR3 in DNA: TGCGCCAGCAGCCAGGGGGGACAGGGACTGAACACTGAAGCTTTCTTT. Translation gives CASSQGGQGLNTEAFF.

The chain recombines TRBV2 with TRBJ2-7; either TRBD1 or TRBD2 may supply D (6 bases each). Trimming removed 5 bases at V and 12 bases at J, with 8 bases between. The germline CDR1 and CDR2 sequences are SNHLY and FYNNEI. CDR3 length equals 9 residues. This chain's CDR3 is CASSPGAYV. CDR3 sequence (DNA): TGTGCCAGCAGTCCGGGGGCGTACGTC.

This clonotype was seen more than once but under ten times. V and J are TRBV29-1 and TRBJ2-1; D tentatively reads TRBD1 or TRBD2 (5 bases each). Germline CDR1 reads SQVTM; CDR2 reads ANQGSEA. V lost 5 bases and J 5 bases, leaving 7 bases between the germline ends. CDR3 length: 11 amino acids. The CDR3 nucleotides are TGCAGCGTTAGAGGGGACAATGAGCAGTTCTTC. It is translated as CSVRGDNEQFF.

This rearrangement joins TRBV29-1 to TRBJ2-3; D gene uncertain. This CDR3 contains 14 residues. CDR1 SQVTM and CDR2 ANQGSEA come from the germline V gene. Trimming removed 0 bases at V and 5 bases at J, with 12 bases between. The CDR3 DNA reads as TGCAGCGTTGAAGAGGGCCTTTTCGGAGATACGCAGTATTTT. Translating it yields CSVEEGLFGDTQYF.

This clonotype turned up a few times. V and J are TRBV18 and TRBJ2-5; unclear D gene. Germline values: CDR1 KGHSH, CDR2 LQKENI. The CDR3 contains 16 residues. The ends were cut back, 3 bases at V and 1 base at J, with 15 bases in the middle. In DNA, the CDR3 is TGTGCCAGCTCACCTGGTGGGGTGGTACTCCAAGAGACCCAGTACTTC. It codes for CASSPGGVVLQETQYF.

This clonotype was recorded a few times. This chain joins TRBV20-1 and TRBJ2-2, with 10 bases fitting TRBD1. This CDR3 has 15 amino acids. Germline CDR1 is DFQATT and CDR2 is SNEGSKA (reference sequence). With 2 bases clipped from V and 6 bases from J, the junction kept 6 bases outside the gene matches. CDR3 sequence: CSARPGTGVAGELFF. The CDR3 bases are TGCAGTGCTAGACCGGGGACAGGGGTCGCCGGGGAGCTGTTTTTT.

V is TRBV7-9 and J is TRBJ1-1, with D tentatively TRBD1 (6 bases). V shed 4 bases and J shed 0 bases, with 15 bases lying between them. The germline CDR1 and CDR2 sequences are SEHNR and FQNEAQ (reference sequence). This CDR3 spans 16 amino acids. This CDR3 reads CASSSDRGDMNTEAFF. For the CDR3, the DNA is TGTGCCAGCAGCTCCGACAGAGGGGACATGAACACTGAAGCTTTCTTT.

The rearrangement uses TRBV6-5 and TRBJ2-1; 9 bases line up with TRBD1. Germline CDR1 and CDR2: MNHEY and SVGAGI. V lost 5 bases and J lost 4; bases outside the gene matches: 12. The CDR3 runs 17 residues. The CDR3 DNA follows: TGTGCCAGCAGTCTCTCCGACACGGGACAGGGTTACAATGAGCAGTTCTTC. Its translation is CASSLSDTGQGYNEQFF.

The rearrangement joins TRBV4-2 to TRBJ2-5, with 12 nucleotides matching TRBD1. CDR1 is LGHNA and CDR2 is YNFKEQ in the germline V gene. The CDR3 is 14 residues long. V shed 5 bases and J 9 bases; nucleotides not matched to a gene: 7. The CDR3: CASSDGTGGRAQYF. CDR3 bases: TGTGCCAGCAGCGATGGGACAGGGGGCAGGGCCCAGTACTTC.

In this sample, this clonotype turned up a few times. The chain has TRBV7-9 and TRBJ2-5; D may be TRBD2 (6 bases). Trimming shortened V by 4 bases and J by 1 base, and 13 bases separated the two germline ends. The germline V gene has CDR1 SEHNR and CDR2 FQNEAQ (reference sequence). This CDR3 is 15 amino acids long. The CDR3 loop reads CASSCAGTAQETQYF. The CDR3 coding sequence is TGTGCCAGCAGCTGTGCGGGGACGGCCCAAGAGACCCAGTACTTC.

The chain carries TRBV6-4 and TRBJ2-7; 10 bases are shared with TRBD2. Germline lookup yields CDR1 MRHNA and CDR2 SNTAGT. This CDR3 spans 15 amino acids. The V gene end was trimmed by 4 bases and the J gene end by 0 bases; junction bases not matched to a gene: 3. CDR3 loop: CASSGSGGSSYEQYV. CDR3 DNA sequence: TGTGCCAGCAGTGGTAGCGGGGGGAGCTCCTACGAGCAGTACGTC.

V gene TRBV10-3 combines with J gene TRBJ1-1, with 7 bases lining up with TRBD1. V was pared by 5 bases and J by 4 bases, with 10 bases of the junction left unmatched. Germline V gene lookup returns CDR1 ENHRY and CDR2 SYGVKD. CDR3 length equals 15 residues. DNA of the CDR3: TGTGCCATCAGTCCAGACAGGGAATGGAGCACTGAAGCTTTCTTT. Residues: CAISPDREWSTEAFF.

The chain is built from TRBV7-9 and TRBJ1-1; D ambiguous. With 11 bases removed from V and 1 base from J, the gap between germline ends came to 17 bases. Germline CDR1 and CDR2: SEHNR and FQNEAQ (reference sequence). This CDR3 is built from 14 residues. CDR3 nucleotide sequence: TGTGCCCTCGGCGGGAGGGTCGGGAACACTGAAGCTTTCTTT. Encoded protein: CALGGRVGNTEAFF.